One sample yielded the 23 T cell receptor beta chains listed below, sequenced in a study of beta chain features in type 1 diabetes. Expressed TCRB transcripts were sequenced after all isolated RNA was converted to cDNA. Here immunoSEQ multiplex PCR was the method, and the copy in TCRdb shows in-frame clones only, minus some. The sample gives about 150,000 clones, around 8% of which show up once; about 0.6% is in the top ten. Sequencing used central memory CD4+ T cells from blood. The receptors here all came from a man between 18 and 29 years old in good health.

This clone was seen only a few times. V gene TRBV7-9 combines with J gene TRBJ2-3; 14 bases are shared with TRBD2. V was pared by 4 bases and J by 4 bases, with 4 bases of the junction left unmatched. Germline V gene data show CDR1 as SEHNR and CDR2 as FQNEAQ (reference sequence). This CDR3 has 16 residues. The CDR3 is CASSSPTSGGADTQYF. CDR3 coding DNA: TGTGCCAGCAGCTCCCCGACTAGCGGGGGGGCAGATACGCAGTATTTT.

This clone was found a few times. This chain links TRBV6-6 with TRBJ1-1; possibly TRBD1 for D (5 bases). The CDR3 is 13 residues long. Trimming took off 11 bases at V and 1 base at J, with 14 bases between the two ends. The germline V gene encodes CDR1 MNHNY and CDR2 SVGAGI (reference sequence). The CDR3 DNA is TGTGCCGGACGGGGGACGGCGAACACTGAAGCTTTCTTT. Translation gives CAGRGTANTEAFF.

This clone has ten or more counts. The V call is TRBV7-2, the J call TRBJ2-6; D is possibly TRBD1 (6 bases). Between the trimmed V and J ends, which lost 8 bases and 7 bases, there was a span of 18 bases. The V gene's germline CDR1 is SGHTA and CDR2 FQGNSA. This CDR3 is built from 15 residues. The CDR3 region has the DNA TGTGCCAGCCGGGACAAGGCTCTCGTAGCCAACGTCCTGACTTTC. Translating it yields CASRDKALVANVLTF. Together with reference TRBV7-2 and TRBJ2-6, the CDR3 gives the full variable domain: GAGVSQSPSNKVTEKGKDVELRCDPISGHTALYWYRQSLGQGLEFLIYFQGNSAPDKSGLPSDRFSAERTGGSVSTLTIQRTQQEDSAVYLCASRDKALVANVLTFGAGSRLTVL.

The rearrangement uses TRBV28 and TRBJ1-5, with D possibly being TRBD1 (5 bases). The CDR3 extends over 14 amino acids. Between the trimmed V and J ends, which lost 3 bases and 3 bases, there was a span of 9 bases. CDR1 is MDHEN and CDR2 is SYDVKM in the germline V gene. CDR3 nucleotides: TGTGCCAGCAGTTTGGGGCAGGACAATCAGCCCCAGCATTTT. The encoded protein is CASSLGQDNQPQHF.

CDR3: CASSPGSENEQFF. The CDR3 DNA reads TGCGCCAGCAGCCCGGGTAGTGAGAATGAGCAGTTCTTC. The V and J genes are TRBV5-1 and TRBJ2-1, with unresolved D. From germline, CDR1 is SGHRS and CDR2 YFSETQ. V was shortened by 4 bases and J by 7 bases, with 12 bases between the two germline ends. The CDR3 contains 13 residues.

This clone has only a few counts. The V gene is TRBV7-3, the J gene TRBJ1-1; 10 nucleotides agree with TRBD1. After removal of 6 bases from V and 0 bases from J, the junction contained 7 bases not matched to a gene. CDR1 and CDR2 from the germline V gene are SGHTA and FQGTGA. This CDR3 comprises 16 residues. CDR3 protein: CASSRTGTGVNTEAFF. Written as DNA, the CDR3 is TGTGCCAGCAGTCGTACCGGGACAGGGGTGAACACTGAAGCTTTCTTT.

The chain recombines TRBV4-2 with TRBJ2-7; tentatively, D is TRBD1 (6 bases). Germline V gene lookup returns CDR1 LGHNA and CDR2 YNFKEQ. The ends were cut back, 1 base at V and 5 bases at J, with 18 bases in the middle. This CDR3 has 16 amino acids. CDR3 sequence reads: CASSQVTVAGADEQYF. CDR3 bases: TGTGCCAGCAGCCAAGTCACGGTTGCAGGGGCAGACGAGCAGTACTTC.

This clone was observed a handful of times. The V gene is TRBV30, the J gene TRBJ1-4; D is possibly TRBD1 (5 bases). V shed 3 bases and J shed 7 bases, with 12 bases lying between them. There are 13 residues in the CDR3. Per the germline V gene, CDR1 is GTSNPN and CDR2 is SVGIG (reference sequence). The CDR3 here is CAWRTNRREKLFF. Written as DNA, the CDR3 is TGTGCCTGGAGGACGAACAGGCGTGAAAAACTGTTTTTT. Variable domain in full (rest from reference TRBV30 and TRBJ1-4): SQTIHQWPATLVQPVGSPLSLECTVEGTSNPNLYWYRQAAGRGLQLLFYSVGIGQISSEVPQNLSASRPQDRQFILSSKKLLLSDSGFYLCAWRTNRREKLFFGSGTQLSVL.

The CDR3 DNA reads TGTGCCAGCAGCCCACCCCCAGGCTCCGGAGGGGATGGCTACACCTTC. This translates into CASSPPPGSGGDGYTF. The chain joins TRBV7-2 to TRBJ1-2; tentative D call: TRBD1 (5 bases). Trimming took 5 bases from V and 6 from J, leaving 22 bases between them. The CDR3 runs 16 residues. Germline CDR1 and CDR2: SGHTA and FQGNSA. Looking up the rest from reference TRBV7-2 and TRBJ1-2 gives the full variable domain: GAGVSQSPSNKVTEKGKDVELRCDPISGHTALYWYRQSLGQGLEFLIYFQGNSAPDKSGLPSDRFSAERTGGSVSTLTIQRTQQEDSAVYLCASSPPPGSGGDGYTFGSGTRLTVV.

The rearrangement uses TRBV10-3 and TRBJ1-6, with TRBD1 matching over 7 bases. Trimming removed 4 bases from V and 0 bases from J; junction bases left unmatched: 3. The CDR3 extends over 16 amino acids. Looked up from germline, CDR1 is ENHRY and CDR2 is SYGVKD. CDR3 protein: CAISAQGSSYNSPLHF. The CDR3 bases are TGTGCCATCAGTGCACAGGGGTCCTCCTATAATTCACCCCTCCACTTT.

The table lists this clone with a few counts. The chain employs TRBV21-1 and TRBJ1-5. TRBV21-1 is a pseudogene. The CDR3 spans 16 residues. DNA of the CDR3: TGTGCCAGCAGCCCCCGCCGCGATGAGAGCAATCAGCCCCAGCATTTT. It yields the protein CASSPRRDESNQPQHF.

The table lists this clone with a few counts. The V call is TRBV4-1, the J call TRBJ1-5; D remains ambiguous. This CDR3 is 16 amino acids long. The germline V and J ends were trimmed by 6 bases and 0 bases, with 15 bases remaining between them. Germline V CDR1 and CDR2: MGHRA, YSYEKL. CDR3 loop: CASSQRTGYSNQPQHF. The CDR3 DNA reads as TGCGCCAGCAGTCAGAGGACGGGATATAGCAATCAGCCCCAGCATTTT.

The V call is TRBV27, the J call TRBJ2-1, with TRBD2 matching 11 bases. With 5 bases clipped from V and 8 bases from J, the junction kept 11 bases outside the gene matches. Germline CDR1 and CDR2: MNHEY and SMNVEV (reference sequence). There are 16 residues in the CDR3. Here the CDR3 DNA reads TGTGCCAGCAGTACCCAGAGACTAGCGGGATATTATGAGCAGTTCTTC. Protein product: CASSTQRLAGYYEQFF.

The V call is TRBV6-5, the J call TRBJ1-5; 7 bases fit TRBD1. Trimming removed 5 bases from V and 7 bases from J; junction bases left unmatched: 5. The CDR3 is made up of 13 amino acids. Germline CDR1 and CDR2: MNHEY and SVGAGI. The chain's CDR3 is CASSTGEGQPQHF. CDR3 nucleotides: TGTGCCAGCAGTACAGGGGAAGGGCAGCCCCAGCATTTT.

This clone was recorded a few times. The chain couples TRBV7-2 to TRBJ2-1; D gene ambiguous. There are 11 residues in the CDR3. Germline CDR1 and CDR2: SGHTA and FQGNSA. The V end was cut by 5 bases, the J end by 8 bases, with 7 bases between. The DNA for the CDR3 is TGTGCCAGCAGCCGAAACTATGAGCAGTTCTTC. Amino acid sequence: CASSRNYEQFF.

In this sample, this clone turned up a few times. The chain employs TRBV27 and TRBJ2-7, with 10 bases aligning to TRBD1. With V trimmed by 1 base and J by 2 bases, 2 bases remained unmatched. The germline V gene has CDR1 MNHEY and CDR2 SMNVEV (reference sequence). This CDR3 region has 15 residues. The CDR3 region is CASSLLGTGAYEQYF. The CDR3 DNA follows: TGTGCCAGCAGTTTATTAGGGACAGGGGCCTACGAGCAGTACTTC.

This clone has ten or more counts. The chain couples TRBV18 to TRBJ2-1, with 10 bases fitting TRBD2. Trimming at V came to 6 bases and at J to 1 base, leaving 3 bases not matched to a gene. There are 15 residues in the CDR3. Per the germline V gene, CDR1 is KGHSH and CDR2 is LQKENI. The CDR3 nucleotides read TGTGCCAGCTCGTGGACTAGCGGATCCTACAATGAGCAGTTCTTC. Translating gives CASSWTSGSYNEQFF.

This clone has only a few counts. The rearrangement links TRBV30 to TRBJ1-5; D remains unclear. The CDR3 totals 14 residues. CDR1 and CDR2 (germline): GTSNPN, SVGIG (reference sequence). The ends were cut back, 5 bases at V and 2 bases at J, with 13 bases in the middle. CDR3 DNA: TGTGCCTGGGGTACGGGGTATGGCAATCAGCCCCAGCATTTT. As protein: CAWGTGYGNQPQHF.

This clone was picked up one time. The chain couples TRBV5-4 to TRBJ2-1; D perhaps matches TRBD2 (6 bases). Germline V lookup: CDR1 SGHNT, CDR2 YYREEE (reference sequence). The CDR3 has 13 amino acids. V was cut by 4 bases and J by 4 bases, with 9 bases left in between. CDR3 protein: CASSTGGYNEQFF. The CDR3 nucleotides read TGTGCCAGCAGCACCGGGGGTTACAATGAGCAGTTCTTC.

This clone was recorded at least ten times. The chain recombines TRBV7-9 with TRBJ1-1; no reliable D call. Germline values: CDR1 SEHNR, CDR2 FQNEAQ (reference sequence). CDR3 length equals 12 residues. V lost 7 bases to trimming and J lost 1 base, with 7 bases between them. CDR3 nucleotides: TGTGCCAGCAAACTACAGAACACTGAAGCTTTCTTT. It is translated as CASKLQNTEAFF.

This clone came up a few times. The V gene is TRBV29-1, the J gene TRBJ2-7; 8 nucleotides agree with TRBD1. J gave up 3 bases and V 6 bases, and 7 bases lay outside the gene matches. This CDR3 is 13 amino acids long. CDR1 and CDR2 (germline): SQVTM, ANQGSEA. CDR3 region: CSVDGTGGYEQYF. The CDR3 DNA sequence: TGCAGCGTGGACGGAACAGGGGGCTACGAGCAGTACTTC.

The gene calls are TRBV4-1 and TRBJ2-6; D is ambiguous. V was clipped by 0 bases and J by 2 bases, with 11 bases between them. CDR3 length: 17 residues. CDR1 and CDR2 from the germline V gene are MGHRA and YSYEKL. CDR3 nucleotide sequence: TGCGCCAGCAGCCAAGAGAGAGCTTCCACTGGGGCCAACGTCCTGACTTTC. Protein: CASSQERASTGANVLTF.

This clone was found a few times. This rearrangement joins TRBV7-3 to TRBJ2-2; no clear D. V was shortened by 3 bases and J by 2 bases, with 7 bases between the two germline ends. The CDR3 sequence is 14 residues long. Germline CDR1 SGHTA, CDR2 FQGTGA. CDR3: CASSFPGNTGELFF. The CDR3 coding sequence is TGTGCCAGCAGCTTTCCAGGAAACACCGGGGAGCTGTTTTTT.